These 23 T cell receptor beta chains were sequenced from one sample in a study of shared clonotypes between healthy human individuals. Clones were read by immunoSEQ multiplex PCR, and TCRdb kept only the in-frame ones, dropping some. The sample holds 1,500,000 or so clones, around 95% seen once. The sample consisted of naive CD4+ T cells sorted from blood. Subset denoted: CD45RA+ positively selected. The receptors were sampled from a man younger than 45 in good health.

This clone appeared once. The CDR3 coding sequence is TGTGCCAGCAGTTCCACAGGGCTGTCGGCTAACAATCAGCCCCAGCATTTT. Translating it yields CASSSTGLSANNQPQHF. The gene calls are TRBV28 and TRBJ1-5, with D possibly TRBD1 on 6 matching bases. Trimming shortened V by 4 bases and J by 3 bases, and 19 bases separated the two germline ends. Germline V gene sequence: CDR1 MDHEN, CDR2 SYDVKM. The CDR3 runs 17 residues.

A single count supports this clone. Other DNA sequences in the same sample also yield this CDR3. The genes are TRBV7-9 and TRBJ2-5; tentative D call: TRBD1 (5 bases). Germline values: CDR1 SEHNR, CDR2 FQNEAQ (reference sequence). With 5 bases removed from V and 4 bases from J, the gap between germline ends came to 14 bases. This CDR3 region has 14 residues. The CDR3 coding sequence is TGTGCCAGCAGCAGGAGACAGTCCGGAGAGACCCAGTACTTC. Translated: CASSRRQSGETQYF.

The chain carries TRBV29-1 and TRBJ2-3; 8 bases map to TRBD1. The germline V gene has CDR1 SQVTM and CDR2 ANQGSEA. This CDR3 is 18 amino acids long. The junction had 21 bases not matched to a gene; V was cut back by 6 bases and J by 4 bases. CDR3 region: CSVHRVTGGNSKADTQYF. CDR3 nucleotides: TGCAGCGTCCACCGAGTTACAGGGGGGAATTCGAAGGCAGATACGCAGTATTTT.

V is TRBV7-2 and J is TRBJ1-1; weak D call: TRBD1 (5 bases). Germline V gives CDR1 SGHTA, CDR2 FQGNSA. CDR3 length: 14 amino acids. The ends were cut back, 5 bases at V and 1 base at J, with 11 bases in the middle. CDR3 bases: TGTGCCAGCAGCACTAGTACAGGGAACACTGAAGCTTTCTTT. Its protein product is CASSTSTGNTEAFF. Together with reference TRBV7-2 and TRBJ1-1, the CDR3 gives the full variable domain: GAGVSQSPSNKVTEKGKDVELRCDPISGHTALYWYRQSLGQGLEFLIYFQGNSAPDKSGLPSDRFSAERTGGSVSTLTIQRTQQEDSAVYLCASSTSTGNTEAFFGQGTRLTVV.

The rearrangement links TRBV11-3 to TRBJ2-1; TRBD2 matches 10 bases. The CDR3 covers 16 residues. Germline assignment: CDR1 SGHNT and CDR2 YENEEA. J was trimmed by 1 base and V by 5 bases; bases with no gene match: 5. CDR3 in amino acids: CASSGRTSGSYNEQFF. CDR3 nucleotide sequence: TGTGCCAGCAGCGGACGGACTAGCGGATCCTACAATGAGCAGTTCTTC.

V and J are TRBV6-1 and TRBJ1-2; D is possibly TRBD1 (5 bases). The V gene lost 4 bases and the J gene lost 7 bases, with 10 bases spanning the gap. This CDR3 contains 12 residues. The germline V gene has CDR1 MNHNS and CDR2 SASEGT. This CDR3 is CASSGPGGGYTF. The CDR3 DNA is TGTGCCAGCAGTGGCCCCGGGGGTGGCTACACCTTC.

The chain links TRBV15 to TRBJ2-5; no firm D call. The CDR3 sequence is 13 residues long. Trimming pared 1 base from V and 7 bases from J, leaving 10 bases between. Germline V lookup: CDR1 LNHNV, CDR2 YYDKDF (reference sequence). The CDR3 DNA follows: TGTGCCACCAGCAGAGGGGCCCCCGCGACCCAGTACTTC. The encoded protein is CATSRGAPATQYF.

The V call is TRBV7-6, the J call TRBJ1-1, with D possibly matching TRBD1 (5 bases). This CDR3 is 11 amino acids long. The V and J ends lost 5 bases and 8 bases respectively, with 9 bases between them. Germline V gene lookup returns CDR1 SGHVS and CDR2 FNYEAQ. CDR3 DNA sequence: TGTGCCAGCAGCCGGGGGGACGAAGCTTTCTTT. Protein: CASSRGDEAFF.

This CDR3 reads CASSSLVVTQYF. CDR3 sequence (DNA): TGTGCCAGCAGCTCGCTGGTCGTTACGCAGTATTTT. The J gene is TRBJ2-3, the V gene TRBV11-2, with D uncertain. The germline V and J ends were trimmed by 4 bases and 8 bases, with 10 bases remaining between them. Germline V gene sequence: CDR1 SGHAT, CDR2 FQNNGV. This CDR3 region has 12 residues.

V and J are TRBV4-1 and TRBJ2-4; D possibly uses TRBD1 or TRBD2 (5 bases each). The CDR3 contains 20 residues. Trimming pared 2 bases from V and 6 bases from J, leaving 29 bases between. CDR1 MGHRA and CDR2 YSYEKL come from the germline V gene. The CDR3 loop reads CASSQSEPGPLSGGRNIQYF. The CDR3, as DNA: TGCGCCAGCAGCCAATCGGAGCCGGGGCCATTATCTGGCGGGCGAAACATTCAGTACTTC.

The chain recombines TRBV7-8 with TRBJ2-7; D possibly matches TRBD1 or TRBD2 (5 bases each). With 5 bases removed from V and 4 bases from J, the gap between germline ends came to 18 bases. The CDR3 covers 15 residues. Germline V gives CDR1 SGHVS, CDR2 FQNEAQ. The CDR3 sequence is CASSEGTSISYEQYF. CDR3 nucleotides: TGTGCCAGCAGCGAAGGGACGTCTATATCATACGAGCAGTACTTC.

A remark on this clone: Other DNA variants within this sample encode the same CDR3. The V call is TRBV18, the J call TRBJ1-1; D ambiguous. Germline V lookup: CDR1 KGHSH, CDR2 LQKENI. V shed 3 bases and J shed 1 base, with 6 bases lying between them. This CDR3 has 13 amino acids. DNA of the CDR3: TGTGCCAGCTCACCTGATCAGAACACTGAAGCTTTCTTT. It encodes CASSPDQNTEAFF.

As DNA, the CDR3 is TGTGCCAGCAGCCTTCAGATGGGCCCAGGGTTGTTCTTC. This encodes CASSLQMGPGLFF. The rearrangement uses TRBV11-2 and TRBJ2-1, with a possible D match to TRBD1 (5 bases). V was clipped by 5 bases and J by 15 bases, with 20 bases between them. The length of the CDR3 is 13 residues. Germline CDR1 SGHAT, CDR2 FQNNGV.

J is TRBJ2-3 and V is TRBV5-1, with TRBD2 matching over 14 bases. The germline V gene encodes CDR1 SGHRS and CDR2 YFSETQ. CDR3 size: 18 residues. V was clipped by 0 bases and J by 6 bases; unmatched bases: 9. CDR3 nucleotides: TGCGCCAGCAGCTTGGCGGGACTAGCGGGAGTTGGGGTTGATACGCAGTATTTT. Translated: CASSLAGLAGVGVDTQYF. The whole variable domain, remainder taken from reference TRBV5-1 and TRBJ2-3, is KAGVTQTPRYLIKTRGQQVTLSCSPISGHRSVSWYQQTPGQGLQFLFEYFSETQRNKGNFPGRFSGRQFSNSRSEMNVSTLELGDSALYLCASSLAGLAGVGVDTQYFGPGTRLTVL.

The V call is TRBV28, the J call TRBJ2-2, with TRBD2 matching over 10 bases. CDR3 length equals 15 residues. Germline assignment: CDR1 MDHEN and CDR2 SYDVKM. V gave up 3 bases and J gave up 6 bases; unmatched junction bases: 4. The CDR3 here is CASSLRTSGAGELFF. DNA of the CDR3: TGTGCCAGCAGTTTGAGGACTAGCGGAGCCGGGGAGCTGTTTTTT.

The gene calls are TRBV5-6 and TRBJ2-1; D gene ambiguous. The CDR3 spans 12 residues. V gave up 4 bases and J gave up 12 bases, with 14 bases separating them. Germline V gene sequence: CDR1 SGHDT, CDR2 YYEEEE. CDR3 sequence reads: CASSLGPYVQFF. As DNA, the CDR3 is TGTGCCAGCAGCCTAGGACCCTATGTGCAGTTCTTC.

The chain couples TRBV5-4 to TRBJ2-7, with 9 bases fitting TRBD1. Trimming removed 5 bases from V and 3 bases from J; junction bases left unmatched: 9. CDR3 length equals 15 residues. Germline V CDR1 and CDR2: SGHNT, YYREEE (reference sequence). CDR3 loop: CASSLPGTGLYEQYF. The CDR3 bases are TGTGCCAGCAGTCTTCCCGGGACAGGGCTCTACGAGCAGTACTTC.

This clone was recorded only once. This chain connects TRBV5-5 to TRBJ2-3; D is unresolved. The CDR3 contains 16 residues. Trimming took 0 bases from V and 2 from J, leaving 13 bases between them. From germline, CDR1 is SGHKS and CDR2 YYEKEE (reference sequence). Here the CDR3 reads CASSLAVAALTDTQYF. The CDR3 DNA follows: TGTGCCAGCAGCTTGGCAGTTGCGGCCCTCACAGATACGCAGTATTTT.

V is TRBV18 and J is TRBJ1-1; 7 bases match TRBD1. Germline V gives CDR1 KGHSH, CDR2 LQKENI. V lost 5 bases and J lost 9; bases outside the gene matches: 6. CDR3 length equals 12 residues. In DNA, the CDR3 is TGTGCCAGCTCAGCGGGACAGAAGAAAGCTTTCTTT. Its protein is CASSAGQKKAFF.

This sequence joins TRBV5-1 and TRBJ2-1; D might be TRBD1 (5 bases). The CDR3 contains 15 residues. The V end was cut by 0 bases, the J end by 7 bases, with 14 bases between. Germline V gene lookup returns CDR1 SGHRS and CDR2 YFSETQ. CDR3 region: CASSLAGNPGNEQFF. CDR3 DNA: TGCGCCAGCAGCTTGGCCGGTAACCCAGGGAATGAGCAGTTCTTC.

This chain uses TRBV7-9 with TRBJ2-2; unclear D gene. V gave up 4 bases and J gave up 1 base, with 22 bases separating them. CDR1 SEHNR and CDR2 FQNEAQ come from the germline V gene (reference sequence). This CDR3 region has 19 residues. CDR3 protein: CASSSLGSSIFGNTGELFF. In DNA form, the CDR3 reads TGTGCCAGCAGCTCCCTTGGCAGTTCGATATTCGGGAACACCGGGGAGCTGTTTTTT.

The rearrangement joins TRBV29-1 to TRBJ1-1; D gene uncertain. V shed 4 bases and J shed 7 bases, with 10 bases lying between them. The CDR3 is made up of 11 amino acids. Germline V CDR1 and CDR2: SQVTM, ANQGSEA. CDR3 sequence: CSVVGVLEAFF. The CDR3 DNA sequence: TGCAGCGTTGTGGGAGTACTTGAAGCTTTCTTT.

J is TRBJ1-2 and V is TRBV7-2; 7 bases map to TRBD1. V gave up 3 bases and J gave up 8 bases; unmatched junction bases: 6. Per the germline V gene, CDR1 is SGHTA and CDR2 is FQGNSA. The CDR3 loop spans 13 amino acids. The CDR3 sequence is CASSLDRSVGYTF. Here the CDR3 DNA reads TGTGCCAGCAGCTTGGACAGGTCGGTCGGCTACACCTTC.